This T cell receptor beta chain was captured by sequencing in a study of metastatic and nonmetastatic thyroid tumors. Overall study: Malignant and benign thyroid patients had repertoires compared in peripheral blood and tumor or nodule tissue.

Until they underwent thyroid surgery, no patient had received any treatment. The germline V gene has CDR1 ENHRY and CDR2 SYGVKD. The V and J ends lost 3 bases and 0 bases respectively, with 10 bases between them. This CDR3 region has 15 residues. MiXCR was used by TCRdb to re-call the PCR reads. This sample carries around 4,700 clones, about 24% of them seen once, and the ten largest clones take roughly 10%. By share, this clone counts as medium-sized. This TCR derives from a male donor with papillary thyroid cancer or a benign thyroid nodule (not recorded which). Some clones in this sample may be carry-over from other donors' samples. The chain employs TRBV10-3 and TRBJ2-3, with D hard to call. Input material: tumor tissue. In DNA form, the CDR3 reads TGTGCCATCAGTGATGGATATACTAGCACAGATACGCAGTATTTT. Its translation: CAISDGYTSTDTQYF.